This note documents a single T cell receptor (beta chain) sequence. The antigen is not known. The table came from immunoSEQ multiplex PCR; TCRdb's copy has only in-frame clones and leaves some out. The data hold around 610,000 clones, with approximately 96% observed a single time. This record belongs to a study of shared clonotypes between healthy human individuals. General study findings and limits: Genetic and exposure-history diversity was limited by the few donors.

The CDR3 is made up of 18 amino acids. Germline assignment: CDR1 MDHEN and CDR2 SYDVKM. V was pared by 5 bases and J by 0 bases, with 13 bases of the junction left unmatched. Naive CD8 cells lacked CD45RO and underwent positive selection for CCR7, leaving out terminally differentiated effector memory CD45RA+ cells. The origin of this receptor is a woman in her 30s in good health. The rearrangement joins TRBV28 to TRBJ1-3; 7 bases match TRBD1. The sample comprised naive CD8+ T cells sorted from blood. The CDR3: CASSRTLPRGPSGNTIYF. In DNA, the CDR3 is TGTGCCAGCAGTCGAACGCTACCGAGGGGGCCCTCTGGAAACACCATATATTTT.